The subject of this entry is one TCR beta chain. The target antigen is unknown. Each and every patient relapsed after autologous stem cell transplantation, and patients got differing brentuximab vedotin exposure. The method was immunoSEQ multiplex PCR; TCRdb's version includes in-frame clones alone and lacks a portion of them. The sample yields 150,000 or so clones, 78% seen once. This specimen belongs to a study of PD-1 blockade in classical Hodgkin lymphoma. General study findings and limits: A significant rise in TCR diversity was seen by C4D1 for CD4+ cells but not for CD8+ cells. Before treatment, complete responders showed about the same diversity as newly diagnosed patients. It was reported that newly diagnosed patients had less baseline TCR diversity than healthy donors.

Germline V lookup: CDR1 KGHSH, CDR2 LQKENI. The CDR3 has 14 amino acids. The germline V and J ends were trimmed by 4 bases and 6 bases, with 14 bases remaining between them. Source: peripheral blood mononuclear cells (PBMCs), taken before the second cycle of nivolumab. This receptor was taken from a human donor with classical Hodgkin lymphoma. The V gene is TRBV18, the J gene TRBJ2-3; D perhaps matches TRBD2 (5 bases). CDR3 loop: CASSLGIGVDTQYF. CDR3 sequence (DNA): TGTGCCAGCTCACTCGGGATCGGGGTGGATACGCAGTATTTT.